This TCR beta chain originates from a study of Graves' ophthalmopathy and Graves' hyperthyroidism. This clonotype was observed at least ten times. The authors amplified TCR beta CDR3 regions, and they did so from RNA transcripts for repertoire sequencing. Second-round multiplex PCR came after a first-round RT-PCR that employed HTBI primers. TCRdb reprocessed the multiplex PCR reads via MiXCR and lists one record per CDR3 protein. The sample yields just over 400,000 distinct CDR3 sequences, 21% seen once. The V segment lost 0 bases and the J segment 3 bases; nucleotides outside the gene matches: 5. The length of the CDR3 is 15 residues. Germline values: CDR1 SGHAT, CDR2 FQNNGV.

The sequencing input was peripheral blood. The rearrangement links TRBV11-2 to TRBJ2-7; 7 bases line up with TRBD2. The clonotype was recovered from a woman aged 18-29 years with stable Graves' hyperthyroidism. CDR3 sequence (DNA): TGTGCCAGCAGCTTAGAGTCTAGCGGAGACTACGAGCAGTACTTC. Translated, it gives CASSLESSGDYEQYF.